This T cell receptor (beta chain) emerged from a study of blood T cell repertoires in COVID-19. The wider study: Samples taken during acute and convalescent COVID-19 were collected in the United States, Italy and Spain. T cells, B-cell-depleted T cells, or PBMCs provided the cDNA or gDNA that served as material.

In the authors' methods: Amplifying reference gene primers gave estimates of nucleated cell counts. Repertoires were generated with immunoSEQ multiplex PCR, while TCRdb's copy carries only in-frame clones and drops some. The D gene and trimming were derived from the DNA, and the V and J assignments and clone size from that table. The sample has about 60,000 clones, about 82% seen once. Germline V gene lookup returns CDR1 SGHAT and CDR2 FQNNGV. The CDR3 is made up of 14 amino acids. With V trimmed by 3 bases and J by 3 bases, 4 bases remained unmatched. The sequenced sample was peripheral blood. The receptor was isolated from a human donor in a cohort sampled during active COVID-19. The V and J genes are TRBV11-2 and TRBJ1-1; TRBD1 aligns across 7 bases. The CDR3 nucleotides are TGTGCCAGCAGCTTTGAACAGGGGCACACTGAAGCTTTCTTT. It is translated as CASSFEQGHTEAFF.